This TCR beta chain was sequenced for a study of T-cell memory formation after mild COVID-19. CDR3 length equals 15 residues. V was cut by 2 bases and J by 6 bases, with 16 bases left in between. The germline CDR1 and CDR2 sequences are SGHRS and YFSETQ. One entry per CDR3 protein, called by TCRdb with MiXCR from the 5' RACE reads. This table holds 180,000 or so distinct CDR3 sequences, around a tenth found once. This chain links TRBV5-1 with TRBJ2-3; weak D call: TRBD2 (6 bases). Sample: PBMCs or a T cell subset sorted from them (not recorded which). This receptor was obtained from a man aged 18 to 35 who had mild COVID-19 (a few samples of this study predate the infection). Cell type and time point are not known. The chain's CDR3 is CASSFRGIDWDTQYF. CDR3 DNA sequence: TGCGCCAGCAGCTTCCGGGGGATTGATTGGGATACGCAGTATTTT.